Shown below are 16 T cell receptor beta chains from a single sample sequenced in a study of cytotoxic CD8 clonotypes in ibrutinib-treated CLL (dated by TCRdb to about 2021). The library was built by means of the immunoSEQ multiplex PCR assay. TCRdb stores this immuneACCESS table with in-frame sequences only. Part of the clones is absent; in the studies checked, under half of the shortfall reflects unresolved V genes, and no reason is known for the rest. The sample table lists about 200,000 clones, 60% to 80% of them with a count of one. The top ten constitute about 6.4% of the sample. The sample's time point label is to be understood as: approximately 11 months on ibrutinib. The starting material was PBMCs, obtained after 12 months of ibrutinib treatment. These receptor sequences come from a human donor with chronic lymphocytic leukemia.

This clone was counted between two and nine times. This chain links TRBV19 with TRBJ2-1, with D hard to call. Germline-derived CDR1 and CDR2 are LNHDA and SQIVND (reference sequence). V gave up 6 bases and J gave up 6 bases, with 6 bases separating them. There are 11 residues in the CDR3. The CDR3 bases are TGTGCCAGTAGGAAGTTCAATGAGCAGTTCTTC. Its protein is CASRKFNEQFF.

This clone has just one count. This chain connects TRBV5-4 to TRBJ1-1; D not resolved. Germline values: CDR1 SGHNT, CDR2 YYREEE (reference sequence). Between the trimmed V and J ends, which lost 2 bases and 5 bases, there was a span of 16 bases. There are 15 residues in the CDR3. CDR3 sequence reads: CASSFYMRRVTEAFF. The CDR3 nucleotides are TGTGCCAGCAGCTTCTACATGAGGAGGGTAACTGAAGCTTTCTTT.

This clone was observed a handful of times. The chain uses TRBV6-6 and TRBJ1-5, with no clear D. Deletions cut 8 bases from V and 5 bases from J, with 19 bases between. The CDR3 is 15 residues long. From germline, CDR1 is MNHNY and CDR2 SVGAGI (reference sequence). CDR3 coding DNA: TGTGCCAGCGAGAAGGTGGGTTTCGGGGATCAGCCCCAGCATTTT. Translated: CASEKVGFGDQPQHF.

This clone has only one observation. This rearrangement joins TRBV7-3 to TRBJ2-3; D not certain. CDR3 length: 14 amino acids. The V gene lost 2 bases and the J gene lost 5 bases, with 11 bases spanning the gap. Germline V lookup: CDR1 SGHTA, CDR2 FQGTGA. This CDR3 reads CASSLAHLGDTQYF. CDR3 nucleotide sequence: TGTGCCAGCAGCTTAGCACACCTAGGAGATACGCAGTATTTT.

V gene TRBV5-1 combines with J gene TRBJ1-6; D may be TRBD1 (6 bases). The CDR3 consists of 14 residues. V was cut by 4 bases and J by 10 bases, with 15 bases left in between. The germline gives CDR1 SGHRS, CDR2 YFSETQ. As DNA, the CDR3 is TGCGCCAGCAGCCCTAAGGGGGGGCAGTCACCCCTCCACTTT. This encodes CASSPKGGQSPLHF. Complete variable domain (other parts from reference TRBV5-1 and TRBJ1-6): KAGVTQTPRYLIKTRGQQVTLSCSPISGHRSVSWYQQTPGQGLQFLFEYFSETQRNKGNFPGRFSGRQFSNSRSEMNVSTLELGDSALYLCASSPKGGQSPLHFGNGTRLTVT.

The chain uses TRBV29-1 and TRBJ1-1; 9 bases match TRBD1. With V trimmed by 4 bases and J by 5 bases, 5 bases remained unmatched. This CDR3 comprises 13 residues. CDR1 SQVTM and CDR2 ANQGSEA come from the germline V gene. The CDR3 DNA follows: TGCAGCGTTGGGGGACAGGGAAAAACTGAAGCTTTCTTT. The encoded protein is CSVGGQGKTEAFF.

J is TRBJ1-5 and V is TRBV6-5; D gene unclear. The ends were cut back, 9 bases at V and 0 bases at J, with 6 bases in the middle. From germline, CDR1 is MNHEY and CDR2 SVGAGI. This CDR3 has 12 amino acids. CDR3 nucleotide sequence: TGTGCCAGTGGTTATAGCAATCAGCCCCAGCATTTT. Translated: CASGYSNQPQHF.

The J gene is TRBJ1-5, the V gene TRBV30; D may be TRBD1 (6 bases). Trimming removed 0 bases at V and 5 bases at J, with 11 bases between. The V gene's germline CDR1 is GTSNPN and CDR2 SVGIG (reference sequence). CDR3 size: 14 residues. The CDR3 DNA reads TGTGCCTGGAGTGTGGGGCAGGGGCATCAGCCCCAGCATTTT. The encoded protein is CAWSVGQGHQPQHF.

DNA of the CDR3: TGTGCCAGCAGTAAACAGGGGTATCAGCCCCAGCATTTT. This encodes CASSKQGYQPQHF. The chain couples TRBV2 to TRBJ1-5; 7 bases line up with TRBD1. Germline assignment: CDR1 SNHLY and CDR2 FYNNEI. This CDR3 region has 13 residues. J gave up 5 bases and V 5 bases, and 3 bases lay outside the gene matches. The full variable domain, its missing parts supplied by reference TRBV2 and TRBJ1-5, is EPEVTQTPSHQVTQMGQEVILRCVPISNHLYFYWYRQILGQKVEFLVSFYNNEISEKSEIFDDQFSVERPDGSNFTLKIRSTKLEDSAMYFCASSKQGYQPQHFGDGTRLSIL.

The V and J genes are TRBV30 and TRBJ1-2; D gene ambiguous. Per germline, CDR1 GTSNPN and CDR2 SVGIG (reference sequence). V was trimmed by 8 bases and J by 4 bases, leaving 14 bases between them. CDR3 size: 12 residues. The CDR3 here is CARERRGYGYTF. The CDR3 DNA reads TGTGCCCGCGAACGCCGTGGCTATGGCTACACCTTC.

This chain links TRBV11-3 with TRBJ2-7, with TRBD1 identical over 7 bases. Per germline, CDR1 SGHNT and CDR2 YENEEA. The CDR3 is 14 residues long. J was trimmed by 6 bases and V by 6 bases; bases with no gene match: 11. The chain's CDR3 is CASSRQQGLGEQYF. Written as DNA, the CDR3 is TGTGCCAGCAGTCGGCAACAGGGGTTGGGCGAGCAGTACTTC.

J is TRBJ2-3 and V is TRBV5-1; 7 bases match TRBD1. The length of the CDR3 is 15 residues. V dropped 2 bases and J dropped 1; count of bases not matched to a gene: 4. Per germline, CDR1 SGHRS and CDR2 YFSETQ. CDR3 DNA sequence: TGCGCCAGCAGCTTACCCGGGACAGGCACAGATACGCAGTATTTT. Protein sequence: CASSLPGTGTDTQYF.

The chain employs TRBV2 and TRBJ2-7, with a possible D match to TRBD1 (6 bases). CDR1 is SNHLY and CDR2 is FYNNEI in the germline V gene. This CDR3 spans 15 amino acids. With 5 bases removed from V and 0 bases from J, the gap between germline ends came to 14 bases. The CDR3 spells CASSSTGLSSYEQYF. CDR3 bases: TGTGCCAGCAGTTCCACAGGGCTGAGCTCCTACGAGCAGTACTTC.

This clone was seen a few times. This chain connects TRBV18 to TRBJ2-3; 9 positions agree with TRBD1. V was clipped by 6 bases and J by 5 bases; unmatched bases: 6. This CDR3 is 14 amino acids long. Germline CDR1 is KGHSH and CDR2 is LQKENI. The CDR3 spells CASSRDRVGDTQYF. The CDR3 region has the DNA TGTGCCAGCTCCCGGGACAGGGTAGGAGATACGCAGTATTTT. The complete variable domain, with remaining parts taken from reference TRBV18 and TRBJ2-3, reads NAGVMQNPRHLVRRRGQEARLRCSPMKGHSHVYWYRQLPEEGLKFMVYLQKENIIDESGMPKERFSAEFPKEGPSILRIQQVVRGDSAAYFCASSRDRVGDTQYFGPGTRLTVL.

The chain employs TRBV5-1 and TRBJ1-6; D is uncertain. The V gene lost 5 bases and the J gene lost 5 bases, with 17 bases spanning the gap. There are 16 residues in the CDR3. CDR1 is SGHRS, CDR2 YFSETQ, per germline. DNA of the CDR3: TGCGCCAGCAGTTCGGACGGTTGGGTGGATAATTCACCCCTCCACTTT. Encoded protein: CASSSDGWVDNSPLHF. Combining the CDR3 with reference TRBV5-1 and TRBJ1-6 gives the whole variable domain KAGVTQTPRYLIKTRGQQVTLSCSPISGHRSVSWYQQTPGQGLQFLFEYFSETQRNKGNFPGRFSGRQFSNSRSEMNVSTLELGDSALYLCASSSDGWVDNSPLHFGNGTRLTVT.

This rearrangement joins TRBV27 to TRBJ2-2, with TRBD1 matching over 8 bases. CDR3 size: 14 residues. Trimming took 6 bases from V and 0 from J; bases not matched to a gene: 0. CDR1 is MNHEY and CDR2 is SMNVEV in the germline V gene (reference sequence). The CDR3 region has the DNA TGTGCCAGCAGGGACAGGGCGAACACCGGGGAGCTGTTTTTT. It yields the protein CASRDRANTGELFF.